This T cell receptor beta chain derives from a study of cytotoxic CD8 clonotypes in ibrutinib-treated CLL. Produced via immunoSEQ multiplex PCR; TCRdb's table is partial and in-frame only. The sample shows approximately 97,000 clones, roughly 80% of them seen only once. The CDR3 consists of 16 residues. Per the germline V gene, CDR1 is LNHDA and CDR2 is SQIVND (reference sequence). Between the trimmed V and J ends, which lost 2 bases and 6 bases, there was a span of 20 bases. Sequenced material: PBMCs, taken after 24 months of ibrutinib treatment. The rearrangement joins TRBV19 to TRBJ2-7; D is ambiguous. The clonotype originates from a human donor with chronic lymphocytic leukemia. This chain's CDR3 is CASSITSRVKKLEQYF. CDR3 in DNA: TGTGCCAGTAGTATAACTTCCCGAGTCAAGAAACTCGAGCAGTACTTC.